The clone carrying this T cell receptor beta chain has only one observation. The data derive from a study of blood T cell repertoires in COVID-19. As for the study in general: The samples span acute and convalescent COVID-19 from the United States, Italy and Spain. PBMCs, B-cell-depleted T cells, or T cells provided the cDNA or gDNA that made up the material.

Germline loops: CDR1 SQVTM, CDR2 ANQGSEA. This CDR3 comprises 14 residues. After removal of 3 bases from V and 0 bases from J, the junction contained 2 bases not matched to a gene. As handled by the study authors: Amplifying reference gene primers gave estimates of nucleated cell counts. Assay used: immunoSEQ multiplex PCR; TCRdb lists only in-frame clones, some missing. From that table come the V and J calls and clone size; the DNA was used to work out D and trimming. The sample lists 100,000 to 150,000 clones; about four fifths were seen once. The sample comprised peripheral blood. The TCR sequence derives from a woman aged 60-75 years with acute or convalescent COVID-19. The V gene is TRBV29-1, the J gene TRBJ2-7, with TRBD1 matching 10 bases. DNA of the CDR3: TGCAGCGTTGACGGGACAGGGGCCTCCTACGAGCAGTACTTC. Translated, it gives CSVDGTGASYEQYF.